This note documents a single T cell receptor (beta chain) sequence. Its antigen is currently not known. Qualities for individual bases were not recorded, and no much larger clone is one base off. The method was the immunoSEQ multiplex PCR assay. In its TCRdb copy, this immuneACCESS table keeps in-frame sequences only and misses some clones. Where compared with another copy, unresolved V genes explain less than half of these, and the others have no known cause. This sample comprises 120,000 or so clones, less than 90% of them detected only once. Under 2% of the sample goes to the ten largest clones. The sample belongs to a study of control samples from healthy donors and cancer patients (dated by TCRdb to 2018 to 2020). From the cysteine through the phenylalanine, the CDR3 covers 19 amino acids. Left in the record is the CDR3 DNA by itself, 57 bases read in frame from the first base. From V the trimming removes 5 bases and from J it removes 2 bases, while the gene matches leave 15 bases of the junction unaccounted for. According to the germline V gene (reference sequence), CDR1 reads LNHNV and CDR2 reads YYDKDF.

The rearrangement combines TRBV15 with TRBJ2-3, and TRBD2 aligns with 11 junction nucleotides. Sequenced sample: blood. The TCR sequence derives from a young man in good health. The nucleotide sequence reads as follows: TGTGCCACCAGCGACAGGGAGGTACTAGCGGGAGCGGTCACAGATACGCAGTATTTT. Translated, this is CATSDREVLAGAVTDTQYF.